This record covers a single T cell receptor (beta chain). These data are taken from a study of cytomegalovirus exposure and HLA in healthy donors. The donors were part of the validation cohort, which consisted of about 120 subjects and was separate from the first cohort of roughly 620 subjects. Sequencing was performed with immunoSEQ multiplex PCR; in TCRdb, only in-frame clones are kept and a portion is missing. The sample lists roughly 330,000 clones, roughly 87% seen once, with roughly 1.2% in the top ten. Losses at the gene ends were 1 base for V and 0 bases for J; bases not matched to a gene: 5. The CDR3 sequence is 16 residues long. Germline CDR1 reads MNHNS; CDR2 reads SASEGT.

The genes are TRBV6-1 and TRBJ1-2; 7 nucleotides line up with TRBD1. This TCR was recovered from a woman between 25 and 40 years old in good health and CMV-seropositive. Input material: PBMCs. The CDR3 protein is CASSEGQGGSNYGYTF. In DNA form, the CDR3 reads TGTGCCAGCAGTGAAGGACAGGGAGGGTCTAACTATGGCTACACCTTC.